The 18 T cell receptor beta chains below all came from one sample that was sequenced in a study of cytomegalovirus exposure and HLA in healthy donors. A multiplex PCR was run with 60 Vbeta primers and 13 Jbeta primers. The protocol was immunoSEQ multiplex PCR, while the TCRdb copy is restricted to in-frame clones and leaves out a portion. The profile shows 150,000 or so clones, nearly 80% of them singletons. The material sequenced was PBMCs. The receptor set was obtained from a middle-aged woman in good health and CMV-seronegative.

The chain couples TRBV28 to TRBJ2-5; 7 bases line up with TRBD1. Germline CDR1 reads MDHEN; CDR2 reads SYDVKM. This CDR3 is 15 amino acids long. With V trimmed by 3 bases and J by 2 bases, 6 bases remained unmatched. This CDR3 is CASSFYRGGQETQYF. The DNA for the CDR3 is TGTGCCAGCAGTTTTTACAGGGGCGGGCAAGAGACCCAGTACTTC.

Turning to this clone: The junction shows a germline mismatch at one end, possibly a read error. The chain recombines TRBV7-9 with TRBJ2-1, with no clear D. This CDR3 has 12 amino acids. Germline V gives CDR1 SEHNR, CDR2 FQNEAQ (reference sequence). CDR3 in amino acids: CSSSSSSAPQFF. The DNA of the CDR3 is TGTTCCAGCAGCTCCTCCAGCGCTCCGCAGTTCTTC.

CDR3 nucleotides: TGTGCCAGCAGTCCGCAAACGGGGGGGGGAGGATCCTATGGCTACACCTTC. Translated: CASSPQTGGGGSYGYTF. This sequence joins TRBV28 and TRBJ1-2; tentatively, D is TRBD1 (5 bases). The germline V gene encodes CDR1 MDHEN and CDR2 SYDVKM. Trimming left V 5 bases short and J 4 bases short, with 23 bases between. This CDR3 contains 17 residues.

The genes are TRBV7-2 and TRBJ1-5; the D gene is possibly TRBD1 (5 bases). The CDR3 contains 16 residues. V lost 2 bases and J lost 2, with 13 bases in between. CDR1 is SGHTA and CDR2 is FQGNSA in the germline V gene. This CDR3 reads CASSLSGSLRNQPQHF. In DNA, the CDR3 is TGTGCCAGCAGCTTATCAGGGTCCCTTCGCAATCAGCCCCAGCATTTT.

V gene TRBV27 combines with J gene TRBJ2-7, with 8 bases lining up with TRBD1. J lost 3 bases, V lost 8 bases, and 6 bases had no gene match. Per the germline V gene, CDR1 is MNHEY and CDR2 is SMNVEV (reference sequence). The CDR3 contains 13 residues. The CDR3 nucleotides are TGTGCCAGCGCCTGGACAGGGAGCTACGAGCAGTACTTC. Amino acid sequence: CASAWTGSYEQYF.

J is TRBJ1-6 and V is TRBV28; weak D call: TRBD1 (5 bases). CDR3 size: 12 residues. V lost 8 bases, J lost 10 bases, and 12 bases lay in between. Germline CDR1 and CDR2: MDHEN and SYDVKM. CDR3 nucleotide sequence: TGTGCCAGCGGGGGGGTGGAGTCACCCCTCCACTTT. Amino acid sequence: CASGGVESPLHF.

The CDR3 protein is CASSMGTSGTSYNEQFF. The DNA of the CDR3 is TGTGCCAGCAGCATGGGGACTAGCGGGACCTCCTACAATGAGCAGTTCTTC. The chain couples TRBV7-9 to TRBJ2-1, with TRBD2 identical over 13 bases. The germline gives CDR1 SEHNR, CDR2 FQNEAQ (reference sequence). Trimming at V came to 5 bases and at J to 0 bases, leaving 4 bases not matched to a gene. The CDR3 contains 17 residues.

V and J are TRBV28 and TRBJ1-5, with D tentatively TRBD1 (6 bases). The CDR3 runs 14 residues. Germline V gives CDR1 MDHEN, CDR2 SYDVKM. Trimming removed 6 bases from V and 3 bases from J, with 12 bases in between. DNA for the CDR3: TGTGCCAGCAGATTGGACAGAACCAATCAGCCCCAGCATTTT. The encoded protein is CASRLDRTNQPQHF.

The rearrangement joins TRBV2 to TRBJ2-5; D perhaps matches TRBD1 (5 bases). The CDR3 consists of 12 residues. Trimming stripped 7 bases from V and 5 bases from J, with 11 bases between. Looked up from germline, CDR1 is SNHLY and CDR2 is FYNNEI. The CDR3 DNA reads TGTGCCAGCATGGACAACGGGGAGACCCAGTACTTC. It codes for CASMDNGETQYF.

CDR3 sequence (DNA): TGTGCCAGCAGCTTAGTCTCCGAGCAGTACTTC. It encodes CASSLVSEQYF. The chain combines TRBV11-2 with TRBJ2-7; D not certain. Germline V gene lookup returns CDR1 SGHAT and CDR2 FQNNGV. The germline V and J ends were trimmed by 1 base and 6 bases, with 4 bases remaining between them. The length of the CDR3 is 11 residues.

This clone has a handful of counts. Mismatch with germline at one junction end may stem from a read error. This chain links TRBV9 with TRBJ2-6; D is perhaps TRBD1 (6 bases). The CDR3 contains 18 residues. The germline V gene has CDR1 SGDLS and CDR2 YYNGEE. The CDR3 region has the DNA TGTGCCAGCAGCGTAGCGGCAGGGGAAGTCTCTGGGGCCAACGGCCTGACTTTC. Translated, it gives CASSVAAGEVSGANGLTF. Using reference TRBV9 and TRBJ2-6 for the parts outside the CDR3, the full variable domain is DSGVTQTPKHLITATGQRVTLRCSPRSGDLSVYWYQQSLDQGLQFLIQYYNGEERAKGNILERFSAQQFPDLHSELNLSSLELGDSALYFCASSVAAGEVSGANGLTFGAGSRLTVL.

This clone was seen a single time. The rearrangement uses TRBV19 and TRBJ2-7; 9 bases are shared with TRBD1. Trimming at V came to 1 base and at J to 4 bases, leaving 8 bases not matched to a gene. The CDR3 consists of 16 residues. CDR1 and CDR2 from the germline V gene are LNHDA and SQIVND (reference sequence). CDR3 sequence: CASSIAPGQGSYEQYF. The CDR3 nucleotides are TGTGCCAGTAGTATAGCTCCCGGACAGGGGAGTTACGAGCAGTACTTC. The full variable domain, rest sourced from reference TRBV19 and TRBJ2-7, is DGGITQSPKYLFRKEGQNVTLSCEQNLNHDAMYWYRQDPGQGLRLIYYSQIVNDFQKGDIAEGYSVSREKKESFPLTVTSAQKNPTAFYLCASSIAPGQGSYEQYFGPGTRLTVT.

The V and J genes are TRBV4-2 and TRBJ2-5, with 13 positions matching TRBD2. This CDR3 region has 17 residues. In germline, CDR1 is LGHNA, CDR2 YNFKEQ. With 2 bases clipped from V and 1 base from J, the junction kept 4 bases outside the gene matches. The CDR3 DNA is TGTGCCAGCAGCCAATACGGGACTAGCGGGATCCAAGAGACCCAGTACTTC. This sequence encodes CASSQYGTSGIQETQYF.

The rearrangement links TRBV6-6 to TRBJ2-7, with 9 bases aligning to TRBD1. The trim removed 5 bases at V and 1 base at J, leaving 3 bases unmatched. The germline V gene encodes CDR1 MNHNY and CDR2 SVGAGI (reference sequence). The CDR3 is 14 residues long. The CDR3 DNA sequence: TGTGCCAGCAGTGGACAGGGGTCGTCCTACGAGCAGTACTTC. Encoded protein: CASSGQGSSYEQYF.

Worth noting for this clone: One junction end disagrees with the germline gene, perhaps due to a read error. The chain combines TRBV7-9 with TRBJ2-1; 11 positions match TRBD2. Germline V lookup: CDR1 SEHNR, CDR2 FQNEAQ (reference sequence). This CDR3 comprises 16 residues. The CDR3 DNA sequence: TGTGCCAGCAGCCTAGCGGGGGGACGCTCCTACAATGAGCAGTTCTTC. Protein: CASSLAGGRSYNEQFF.

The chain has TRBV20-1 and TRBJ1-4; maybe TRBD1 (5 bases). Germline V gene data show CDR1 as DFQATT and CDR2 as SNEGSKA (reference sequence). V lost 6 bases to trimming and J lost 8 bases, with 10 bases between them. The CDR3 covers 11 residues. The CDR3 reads CSAQHREKLFF. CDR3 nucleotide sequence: TGCAGTGCACAGCACAGGGAAAAACTGTTTTTT.

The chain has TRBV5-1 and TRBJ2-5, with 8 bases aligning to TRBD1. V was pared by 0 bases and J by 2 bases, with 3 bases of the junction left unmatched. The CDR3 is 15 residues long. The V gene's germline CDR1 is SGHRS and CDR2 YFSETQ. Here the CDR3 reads CASSLGGTGQETQYF. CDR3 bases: TGCGCCAGCAGCTTGGGAGGGACAGGACAAGAGACCCAGTACTTC.

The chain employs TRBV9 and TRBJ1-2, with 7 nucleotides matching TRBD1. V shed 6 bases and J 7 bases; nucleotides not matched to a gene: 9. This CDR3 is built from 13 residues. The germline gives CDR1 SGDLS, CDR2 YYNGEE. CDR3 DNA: TGTGCCAGCAACCAGGGGGGCCTTTCTGGCTACACCTTC. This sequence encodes CASNQGGLSGYTF. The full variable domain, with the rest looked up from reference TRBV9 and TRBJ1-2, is DSGVTQTPKHLITATGQRVTLRCSPRSGDLSVYWYQQSLDQGLQFLIQYYNGEERAKGNILERFSAQQFPDLHSELNLSSLELGDSALYFCASNQGGLSGYTFGSGTRLTVV.